Presented here are 12 T cell receptor beta chains from one specimen sequenced in a study of human T cells and chemical hapten exposure. The library tagged individual cDNA molecules with unique molecular identifiers. TCRdb re-analysed the reads in MiXCR, keeping a single row per CDR3 protein. Altogether around 120,000 distinct CDR3 sequences are present, more than 8.5% being singletons, with the ten largest covering over 1.1%. Someone pulled total RNA out of unfractionated whole blood. The sample consisted of whole blood. Receptors were obtained from a human donor in good health. Some clones in this sample may be carry-over from other donors' samples.

The chain combines TRBV9 with TRBJ2-5; 7 bases match TRBD1. From germline, CDR1 is SGDLS and CDR2 YYNGEE. The CDR3 contains 15 residues. The junction had 7 bases not matched to a gene; V was cut back by 0 bases and J by 5 bases. This chain's CDR3 is CASSVGGTVVETQYF. CDR3 nucleotide sequence: TGTGCCAGCAGCGTAGGTGGGACAGTTGTGGAGACCCAGTACTTC.

The sample holds a few counts of this clonotype. The V call is TRBV12-3 or TRBV12-4, the J call TRBJ2-1; 9 bases match TRBD2. The length of the CDR3 is 15 residues. With V trimmed by 5 bases and J by 0 bases, 2 bases remained unmatched. CDR3 sequence: CASSRSGSSYNEQFF. The CDR3 region has the DNA TGTGCCAGCAGTCGTAGCGGGAGCTCCTACAATGAGCAGTTCTTC.

This clonotype was seen at least ten times. The chain is built from TRBV4-2 and TRBJ1-6; D unresolved. In germline, CDR1 is LGHNA, CDR2 YNFKEQ. The CDR3 is made up of 14 amino acids. V was shortened by 2 bases and J by 4 bases, with 6 bases between the two germline ends. CDR3 sequence reads: CASSQLQYNSPLHF. CDR3 sequence (DNA): TGTGCCAGCAGCCAACTACAGTATAATTCACCCCTCCACTTT.

The chain couples TRBV4-3 to TRBJ1-4, with D possibly TRBD1 on 6 matching bases. Trimming took 0 bases from V and 8 from J, leaving 19 bases between them. Germline V gene sequence: CDR1 LGHNA, CDR2 YSLEER. The CDR3 contains 17 residues. CDR3 nucleotide sequence: TGCGCCAGCAGCCAAGATCTGACGACTGAGGGGGACGAAAAACTGTTTTTT. This gives the protein CASSQDLTTEGDEKLFF.

Only a few counts were recorded for this clonotype. The rearrangement uses TRBV7-9 and TRBJ2-4; D unclear. Per the germline V gene, CDR1 is SEHNR and CDR2 is FQNEAQ (reference sequence). There are 11 residues in the CDR3. The germline V and J ends were trimmed by 3 bases and 11 bases, with 8 bases remaining between them. CDR3: CASSFSDLQYF. CDR3 in DNA: TGTGCCAGCAGCTTTTCGGACCTTCAGTACTTC. The complete variable domain, with remaining parts taken from reference TRBV7-9 and TRBJ2-4, reads DTGVSQNPRHKITKRGQNVTFRCDPISEHNRLYWYRQTLGQGPEFLTYFQNEAQLEKSRLLSDRFSAERPKGSFSTLEIQRTEQGDSAMYLCASSFSDLQYFGAGTRLSVL.

This rearrangement joins TRBV29-1 to TRBJ2-2; 7 nucleotides line up with TRBD1. The CDR3 runs 15 residues. From germline, CDR1 is SQVTM and CDR2 ANQGSEA. J was trimmed by 0 bases and V by 1 base; bases with no gene match: 2. CDR3 protein: CSVEGDSPNTGELFF. The DNA of the CDR3 is TGCAGCGTTGAAGGGGACAGTCCGAACACCGGGGAGCTGTTTTTT.

This clonotype was detected ten times or more. CDR3 loop: CSASAGAGANVLTF. Here the CDR3 DNA reads TGCAGTGCTAGTGCAGGGGCTGGGGCCAACGTCCTGACTTTC. This rearrangement joins TRBV20-1 to TRBJ2-6, with D perhaps matching TRBD1 (6 bases). This CDR3 is 14 amino acids long. V lost 3 bases to trimming and J lost 2 bases, with 8 bases between them. Germline lookup yields CDR1 DFQATT and CDR2 SNEGSKA (reference sequence).

This clonotype was seen more than once but under ten times. The chain employs TRBV12-3 or TRBV12-4 and TRBJ2-4; TRBD2 agrees at 11 bases. The trim removed 5 bases at V and 0 bases at J, leaving 9 bases unmatched. This CDR3 contains 18 residues. This chain's CDR3 is CASSPTSGTPGAKNIQYF. The CDR3 DNA reads TGTGCCAGCAGTCCGACTAGCGGGACCCCGGGAGCCAAAAACATTCAGTACTTC.

This clonotype occurred a few times. The V gene is TRBV7-2, the J gene TRBJ1-3; TRBD1 is a possible D gene (6 bases). The germline gives CDR1 SGHTA, CDR2 FQGNSA. The V and J ends lost 5 bases and 4 bases respectively, with 15 bases between them. This CDR3 has 15 residues. The chain's CDR3 is CASSPPQGPGNTIYF. CDR3 nucleotides: TGTGCCAGCAGCCCCCCACAGGGACCAGGAAACACCATATATTTT.

This clonotype came up many times. V usage is TRBV19 and J usage is TRBJ1-5; D gene unclear. Trimming removed 2 bases at V and 4 bases at J, with 15 bases between. CDR1 and CDR2 (germline): LNHDA, SQIVND (reference sequence). The CDR3 consists of 16 residues. Written as DNA, the CDR3 is TGTGCCAGTAGTATATCTGGAGCGAGCCGTAATCAGCCCCAGCATTTT. Its translation is CASSISGASRNQPQHF.

In its sample, this clonotype was seen many times. The chain combines TRBV28 with TRBJ1-1, with D perhaps matching TRBD1 (6 bases). V lost 5 bases and J 7 bases, leaving 17 bases between the germline ends. From germline, CDR1 is MDHEN and CDR2 SYDVKM. The CDR3 is made up of 14 amino acids. The CDR3 here is CASSRATGFSEAFF. CDR3 coding DNA: TGTGCCAGCAGTCGAGCCACAGGGTTCAGTGAAGCTTTCTTT.

The chain is built from TRBV5-4 and TRBJ1-1; 7 nucleotides align to TRBD1. The V segment lost 0 bases and the J segment 1 base; nucleotides outside the gene matches: 6. This CDR3 contains 16 residues. The germline gives CDR1 SGHNT, CDR2 YYREEE (reference sequence). The CDR3 here is CASSLDARTGNTEAFF. The DNA of the CDR3 is TGTGCCAGCAGCTTGGATGCTAGGACAGGGAACACTGAAGCTTTCTTT.